What follows are 12 T cell receptor beta chains derived from one specimen sequenced in a study of blood T cell repertoires in COVID-19. This table comes from immunoSEQ multiplex PCR, and its TCRdb copy is limited to in-frame clones, with some not included. Here the sample spans about 130,000 clones, 84% being singletons. The material sequenced was peripheral blood. The receptors were sampled from a woman aged 25 to 39 who had recovered from COVID-19.

V usage is TRBV19 and J usage is TRBJ1-1; a possible D gene is TRBD1 (5 bases). The V end lost 7 bases, the J end lost 5 bases, and 17 bases lay between the germline ends. The CDR3 covers 14 residues. CDR1 LNHDA and CDR2 SQIVND come from the germline V gene (reference sequence). The CDR3 nucleotides read TGTGCCAGTACCCTTGTGGGGGGAAGAACTGAAGCTTTCTTT. The encoded protein is CASTLVGGRTEAFF.

This clone was detected many times. The V call is TRBV9, the J call TRBJ2-2; TRBD1 aligns across 9 bases. V lost 4 bases and J lost 5; bases outside the gene matches: 9. CDR1 SGDLS and CDR2 YYNGEE come from the germline V gene. CDR3 length: 16 residues. This CDR3 reads CASSTPGQGRTGELFF. The CDR3, as DNA: TGTGCCAGCAGCACCCCGGGACAGGGACGAACCGGGGAGCTGTTTTTT.

V is TRBV25-1 and J is TRBJ1-6, with D uncertain. The ends were cut back, 8 bases at V and 5 bases at J, with 13 bases in the middle. This CDR3 spans 14 amino acids. Germline assignment: CDR1 MGHDK and CDR2 SYGVNS. The CDR3 DNA follows: TGTGCCAGCCTCTCGGGGTTCGATAATTCACCCCTCCACTTT. It specifies CASLSGFDNSPLHF.

The chain carries TRBV7-9 and TRBJ1-2; 9 bases match TRBD1. Germline CDR1 and CDR2: SEHNR and FQNEAQ (reference sequence). Germline trimming cut 5 bases from V and 4 bases from J; bases unmatched to any gene: 8. The CDR3 is made up of 15 amino acids. CDR3 region: CASSTRDRAFYGYTF. Written as DNA, the CDR3 is TGTGCCAGCAGCACCCGGGACAGGGCATTCTATGGCTACACCTTC. Full variable domain (outside the CDR3, taken from reference TRBV7-9 and TRBJ1-2): DTGVSQNPRHKITKRGQNVTFRCDPISEHNRLYWYRQTLGQGPEFLTYFQNEAQLEKSRLLSDRFSAERPKGSFSTLEIQRTEQGDSAMYLCASSTRDRAFYGYTFGSGTRLTVV.

The table lists this clone with a count of one. The gene calls are TRBV6-6 and TRBJ1-6; 7 bases agree with TRBD1. There are 18 residues in the CDR3. CDR1 is MNHNY and CDR2 is SVGAGI in the germline V gene (reference sequence). The trim removed 5 bases at V and 3 bases at J, leaving 13 bases unmatched. The CDR3 DNA reads as TGTGCCAGCAGTCCCGGACAGGAAGGGCCCCTCTATAATTCACCCCTCCACTTT. Translation gives CASSPGQEGPLYNSPLHF.

CDR3 nucleotides: TGCGCCAGCAGTGACTCGAGGGAGGGTGAAGCTTTCTTT. This gives the protein CASSDSREGEAFF. This chain joins TRBV10-2 and TRBJ1-1, with D uncertain. The CDR3 length is 13 residues. V lost 3 bases to trimming and J lost 7 bases, with 12 bases between them. The germline CDR1 and CDR2 sequences are WSHSY and SAAADI.

The rearrangement links TRBV30 to TRBJ1-1; 7 bases align to TRBD1. V shed 3 bases, J shed 1 base, and the junction held 2 bases outside the gene matches. Germline CDR1 reads GTSNPN; CDR2 reads SVGIG (reference sequence). The CDR3 runs to 13 residues. CDR3 amino acids: CAWSRDRNTEAFF. The CDR3 DNA reads as TGTGCCTGGAGCCGGGACAGGAACACTGAAGCTTTCTTT.

The rearrangement joins TRBV3-1 (or the pseudogene TRBV3-2) to TRBJ2-5, with TRBD1 identical over 9 bases. Losses at the gene ends were 1 base for V and 2 bases for J; bases not matched to a gene: 8. The CDR3 covers 17 residues. The germline V gene has CDR1 LGHDT and CDR2 YNNKEL (reference sequence). CDR3 region: CASSQVKQGALQETQYF. In DNA form, the CDR3 reads TGTGCCAGCAGCCAAGTAAAACAGGGGGCCCTACAAGAGACCCAGTACTTC.

The CDR3 loop reads CASQRTSPTDTQYF. In DNA, the CDR3 is TGTGCCAGCCAGAGGACTAGTCCCACAGATACGCAGTATTTT. The chain is built from TRBV3-1 (or the pseudogene TRBV3-2) and TRBJ2-3, with 7 bases lining up with TRBD2. Germline V gene sequence: CDR1 LGHDT, CDR2 YNNKEL (reference sequence). V shed 8 bases, J shed 2 bases, and the junction held 7 bases outside the gene matches. The CDR3 has 14 amino acids.

The chain uses TRBV11-2 and TRBJ1-1; perhaps TRBD1 as D (5 bases). Trimming cost V 5 bases and J 1 base, with 8 bases left between them. The CDR3 runs to 13 residues. Germline CDR1 reads SGHAT; CDR2 reads FQNNGV. As DNA, the CDR3 is TGTGCCAGCAGCCGACAGACGAACACTGAAGCTTTCTTT. It yields the protein CASSRQTNTEAFF. Full variable domain (missing parts from reference TRBV11-2 and TRBJ1-1): EAGVAQSPRYKIIEKRQSVAFWCNPISGHATLYWYQQILGQGPKLLIQFQNNGVVDDSQLPKDRFSAERLKGVDSTLKIQPAKLEDSAVYLCASSRQTNTEAFFGQGTRLTVV.

Turning to this clone: Other DNA sequences in the same sample also yield this CDR3. The rearrangement joins TRBV7-2 to TRBJ1-6, with 9 bases matching TRBD1. This CDR3 spans 15 amino acids. In germline, CDR1 is SGHTA, CDR2 FQGNSA. V lost 5 bases, J lost 9 bases, and 8 bases stayed unmatched. CDR3 nucleotides: TGTGCCAGCAGCCCCCGGACAGGGGACGGTTCACCCCTCCACTTT. Protein: CASSPRTGDGSPLHF.

The chain has TRBV7-3 and TRBJ2-5; no clear D. CDR3 length: 13 amino acids. V gave up 1 base and J gave up 4 bases, with 7 bases separating them. From germline, CDR1 is SGHTA and CDR2 FQGTGA. Here the CDR3 DNA reads TGTGCCAGCAGCTTAAGGCTCCGAGAGACCCAGTACTTC. This gives the protein CASSLRLRETQYF. The complete variable domain, with remaining parts taken from reference TRBV7-3 and TRBJ2-5, reads GAGVSQTPSNKVTEKGKYVELRCDPISGHTALYWYRQSLGQGPEFLIYFQGTGAADDSGLPNDRFFAVRPEGSVSTLKIQRTERGDSAVYLCASSLRLRETQYFGPGTRLLVL.